The TCR beta chain under discussion was sequenced for a study of identical twins. The study's findings and limits: Abundant beta clonotypes from cord blood bore fewer insertions; memory repertoires lacked this pattern. Cross-sectional statistical analysis was relied on for the conclusions, without the same donors being followed.

Via MiXCR, TCRdb re-called the 5' RACE reads, giving one row per CDR3 protein. The data hold about 220,000 distinct CDR3 sequences, with 7.5% observed a single time. About this clonotype itself: The antigen is undetermined.

Germline V lookup: CDR1 SGDLS, CDR2 YYNGEE. V was pared by 0 bases and J by 5 bases, with 2 bases of the junction left unmatched. The CDR3 loop spans 15 amino acids. No donor was unhealthy or non-Caucasian. Separately, the same data were catalogued under a study of yellow fever vaccine responses in identical twins.

The V call is TRBV9, the J call TRBJ2-2, with 9 bases fitting TRBD2. The sequencing sample was made of CD8+ T cells sorted from blood. This sequence was found in a woman younger than 35 in good health. The CDR3 sequence: CASSVVSGSTGELFF. CDR3 sequence (DNA): TGTGCCAGCAGCGTAGTTAGCGGGAGTACCGGGGAGCTGTTTTTT.